This T cell receptor (beta chain) was identified in a study of tumor and adjacent non-tumor tissue in lung cancer. Across the whole study: Aged about 30 to 85 years, patients included more than nine men and about five women with stage I to III disease.

The germline V gene has CDR1 KGHSH and CDR2 LQKENI. V lost 3 bases to trimming and J lost 4 bases, with 13 bases between them. CDR3 length equals 15 residues. This clonotype was observed a handful of times. What it recognizes is unknown. Study-wide points: Top 100 clones took a larger repertoire share in normal lung. Patients with more diverse tumor TCRs had worse survival. Compared with tumor, normal lung showed significantly lower TCR diversity.

No cell sorting was done before RNA was extracted from the tissue. This non-tumor lung sample came from over 3 cm beyond the tumor edge. TCRbeta libraries were built with three rounds of nested PCR, modified from ARM-PCR. TCRdb re-analysed the multiplex PCR reads in MiXCR, keeping a single row per CDR3 protein. This sample yields 100,000 or so distinct CDR3 sequences, of which 60% to 80% are seen a single time; 15% to 20% belongs to the top ten. The genes are TRBV18 and TRBJ2-1, with D possibly TRBD2 on 5 matching bases. The specimen sequenced was distant non-tumor lung tissue. This clonotype was sampled from a man aged 25 to 40 with non-small cell lung cancer. The CDR3 protein is CASSPYRRDYNEQFF. CDR3 coding DNA: TGTGCCAGCTCACCTTATAGACGGGATTACAATGAGCAGTTCTTC.